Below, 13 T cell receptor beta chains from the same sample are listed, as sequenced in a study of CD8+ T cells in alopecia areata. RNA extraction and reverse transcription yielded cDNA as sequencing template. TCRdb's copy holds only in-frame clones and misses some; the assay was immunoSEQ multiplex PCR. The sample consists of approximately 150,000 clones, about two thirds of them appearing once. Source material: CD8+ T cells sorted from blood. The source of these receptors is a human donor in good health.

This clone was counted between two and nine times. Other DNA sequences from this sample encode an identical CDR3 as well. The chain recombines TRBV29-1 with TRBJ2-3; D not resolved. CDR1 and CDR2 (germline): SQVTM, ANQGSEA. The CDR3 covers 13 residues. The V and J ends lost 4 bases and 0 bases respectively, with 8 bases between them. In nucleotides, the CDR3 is TGCAGCGTTGTAGGCGGAAGCACAGATACGCAGTATTTT. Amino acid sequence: CSVVGGSTDTQYF.

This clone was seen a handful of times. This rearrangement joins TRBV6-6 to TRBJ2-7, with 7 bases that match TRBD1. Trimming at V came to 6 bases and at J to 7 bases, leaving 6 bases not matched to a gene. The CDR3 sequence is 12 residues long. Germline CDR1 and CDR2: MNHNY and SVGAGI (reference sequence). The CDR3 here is CASSPTGLEQYF. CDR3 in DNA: TGTGCCAGCAGCCCGACAGGGCTTGAGCAGTACTTC.

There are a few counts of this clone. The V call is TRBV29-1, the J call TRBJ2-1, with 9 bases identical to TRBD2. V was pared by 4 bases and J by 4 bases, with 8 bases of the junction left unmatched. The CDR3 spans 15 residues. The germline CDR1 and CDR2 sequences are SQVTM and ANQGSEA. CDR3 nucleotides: TGCAGCGTTGGTCCCCTAGCGGGAAGGTACAATGAGCAGTTCTTC. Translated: CSVGPLAGRYNEQFF.

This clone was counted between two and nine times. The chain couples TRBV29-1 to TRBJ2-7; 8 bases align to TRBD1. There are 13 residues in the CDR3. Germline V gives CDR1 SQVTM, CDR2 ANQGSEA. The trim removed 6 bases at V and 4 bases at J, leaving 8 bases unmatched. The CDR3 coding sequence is TGCAGCGTCGCAAAGGGACAGGCTTACGAGCAGTACTTC. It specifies CSVAKGQAYEQYF.

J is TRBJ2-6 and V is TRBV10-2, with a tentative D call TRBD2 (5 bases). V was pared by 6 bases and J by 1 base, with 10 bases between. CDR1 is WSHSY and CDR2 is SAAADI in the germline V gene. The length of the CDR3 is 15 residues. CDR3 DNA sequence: TGCGCCAGCAGCGCCGAGGGATCTGGGGCCAACGTCCTGACTTTC. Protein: CASSAEGSGANVLTF.

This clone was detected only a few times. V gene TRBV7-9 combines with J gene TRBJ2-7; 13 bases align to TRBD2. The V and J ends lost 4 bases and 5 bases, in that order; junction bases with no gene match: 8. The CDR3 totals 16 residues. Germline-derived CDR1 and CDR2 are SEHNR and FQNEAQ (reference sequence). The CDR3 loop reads CASSSGLAGAPHEQYF. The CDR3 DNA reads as TGTGCCAGCAGCTCAGGACTAGCGGGAGCCCCCCACGAGCAGTACTTC.

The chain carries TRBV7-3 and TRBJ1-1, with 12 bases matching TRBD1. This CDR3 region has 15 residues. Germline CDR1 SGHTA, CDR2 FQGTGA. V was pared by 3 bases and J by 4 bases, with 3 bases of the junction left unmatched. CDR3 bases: TGTGCCAGCAGCTTGGGACAGGGGGCGAGCACTGAAGCTTTCTTT. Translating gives CASSLGQGASTEAFF. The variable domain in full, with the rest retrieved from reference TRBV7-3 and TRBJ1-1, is GAGVSQTPSNKVTEKGKYVELRCDPISGHTALYWYRQSLGQGPEFLIYFQGTGAADDSGLPNDRFFAVRPEGSVSTLKIQRTERGDSAVYLCASSLGQGASTEAFFGQGTRLTVV.

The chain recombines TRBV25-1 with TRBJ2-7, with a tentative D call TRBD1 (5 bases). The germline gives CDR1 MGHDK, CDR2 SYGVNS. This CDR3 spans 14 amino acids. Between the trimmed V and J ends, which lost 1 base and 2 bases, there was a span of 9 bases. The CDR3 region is CASSEFRETYEQYF. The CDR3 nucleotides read TGTGCCAGCAGTGAATTCAGGGAAACCTACGAGCAGTACTTC.

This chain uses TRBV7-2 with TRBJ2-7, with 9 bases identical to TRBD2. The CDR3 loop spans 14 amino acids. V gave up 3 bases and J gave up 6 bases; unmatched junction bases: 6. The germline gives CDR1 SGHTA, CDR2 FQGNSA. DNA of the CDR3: TGTGCCAGCAGCTTGGTAGCGGGAGCTAGCGAGCAGTACTTC. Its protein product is CASSLVAGASEQYF.

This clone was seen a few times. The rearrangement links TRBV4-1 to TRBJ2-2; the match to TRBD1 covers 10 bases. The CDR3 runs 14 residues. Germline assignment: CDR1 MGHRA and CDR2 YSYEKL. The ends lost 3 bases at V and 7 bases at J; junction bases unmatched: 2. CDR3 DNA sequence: TGCGCCAGCAGCCAGACAGGGGGCTACGGGGAGCTGTTTTTT. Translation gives CASSQTGGYGELFF.

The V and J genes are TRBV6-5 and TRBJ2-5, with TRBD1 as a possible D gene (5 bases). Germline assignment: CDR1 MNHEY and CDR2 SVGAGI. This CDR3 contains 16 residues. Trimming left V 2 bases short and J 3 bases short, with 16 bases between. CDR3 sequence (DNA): TGTGCCAGCAGTTACGGGAAGGCGATCAGGGAAGAGACCCAGTACTTC. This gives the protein CASSYGKAIREETQYF.

The CDR3: CASSELEVAYEQYF. As DNA, the CDR3 is TGTGCCAGCAGTGAACTTGAGGTCGCCTACGAGCAGTACTTC. The chain couples TRBV6-1 to TRBJ2-7, with D uncertain. The germline V gene has CDR1 MNHNS and CDR2 SASEGT. The CDR3 has 14 residues. V was clipped by 2 bases and J by 2 bases, with 10 bases between them.

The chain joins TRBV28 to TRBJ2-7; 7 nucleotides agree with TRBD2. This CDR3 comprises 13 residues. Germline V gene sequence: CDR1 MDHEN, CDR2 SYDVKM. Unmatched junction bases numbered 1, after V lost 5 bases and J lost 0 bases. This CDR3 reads CASSGGVSYEQYF. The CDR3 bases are TGTGCCAGCAGTGGGGGGGTCTCCTACGAGCAGTACTTC.